What follows are 20 T cell receptor beta chains derived from one specimen sequenced in a study of T cells in Graves' hyperthyroidism and ophthalmopathy (dated 2019 in TCRdb). The library was built by means of multiplex PCR. The run used an Illumina HiSeq 2000. Amplification of TCR beta CDR3 regions was carried out from RNA transcripts. For the first round of RT-PCR on the TCR CDR3, the HTBI primer set was used together with the Qiagen OneStep RT-PCR kit. TCRdb reworked the public reads: Q25 trimming with fastp, MiXCR clone assembly, productive beta chains retained. A single entry per CDR3 protein holds the most common genes and DNA from its merged rows. Present in this sample are over 700,000 distinct CDR3 sequences, 35% of which were seen just once. The ten largest clones represent around a third of the sample. What was sequenced was blood. Receptors originate from a woman in her forties with Graves' hyperthyroidism.

The chain has TRBV2 and TRBJ2-2; no clear D gene. Germline CDR1 SNHLY, CDR2 FYNNEI. CDR3 length equals 12 residues. Trimming left V 7 bases short and J 6 bases short, with 9 bases between. CDR3 protein: CASTVVSGELFF. CDR3 nucleotides: TGTGCCAGCACGGTTGTATCCGGGGAGCTGTTTTTT.

In this sample, this clonotype turned up many times. The chain has TRBV4-3 and TRBJ1-5; no definite D call. CDR1 is LGHNA, CDR2 YSLEER, per germline. With 0 bases removed from V and 7 bases from J, the gap between germline ends came to 10 bases. The CDR3 consists of 14 residues. CDR3 DNA: TGCGCCAGCAGCCAAGAGTGGGCAGGACAGCCCCAGCATTTT. Its translation: CASSQEWAGQPQHF.

This clonotype came up a few times. This chain uses TRBV19 with TRBJ2-6; D may be TRBD1 (5 bases). V was trimmed by 3 bases and J by 2 bases, leaving 20 bases between them. The CDR3 has 19 amino acids. Germline-derived CDR1 and CDR2 are LNHDA and SQIVND (reference sequence). CDR3 sequence (DNA): TGTGCCAGTAGTATGGTGGGGCAGGTGTCTCTCGCTGGGGCCAACGTCCTGACTTTC. Translated: CASSMVGQVSLAGANVLTF.

This rearrangement joins TRBV7-9 to TRBJ2-5; D is perhaps TRBD1 or TRBD2 (6 bases each). CDR1 and CDR2 from the germline V gene are SEHNR and FQNEAQ (reference sequence). V gave up 8 bases and J gave up 4 bases, with 17 bases separating them. This CDR3 region has 14 residues. CDR3 bases: TGTGCCAGCCTACGGGGGCAGGGGCGAGAGACCCAGTACTTC. Translated: CASLRGQGRETQYF.

Concerning this clonotype itself: A much larger clone lies one base from this, so it may be a read error. This rearrangement joins TRBV20-1 to TRBJ1-2; TRBD1 matches 9 bases. CDR1 and CDR2 from the germline V gene are DFQATT and SNEGSKA (reference sequence). The CDR3 is 14 amino acids. The CDR3 nucleotides read TGCAGTGTTAGAGGAGACAGGGGGAGGTATGGCTACACCTTC. Its translation is CSVRGDRGRYGYTF.

The rearrangement links TRBV6-5 to TRBJ2-7; D may correspond to TRBD1 or TRBD2 (5 bases each). Per germline, CDR1 MNHEY and CDR2 SVGAGI. Trimming took 7 bases from V and 2 from J, leaving 18 bases between them. CDR3 length equals 15 residues. The CDR3 spells CASTDHRDGAYEQYF. The CDR3 nucleotides read TGTGCCAGCACCGACCACCGGGACGGGGCCTACGAGCAGTACTTC.

This clonotype has at least ten counts. The chain has TRBV12-3 or TRBV12-4 and TRBJ1-5; perhaps TRBD1 as D (5 bases). V gave up 8 bases and J gave up 5 bases, with 13 bases separating them. CDR3 length: 13 residues. As DNA, the CDR3 is TGTGCCAGCTCCACGGGGCTTTATCAGCCCCAGCATTTT. Its translation: CASSTGLYQPQHF.

This clonotype was recorded a few times. This chain links TRBV5-5 with TRBJ1-5; tentatively, D is TRBD1 (6 bases). The CDR3 contains 16 residues. Trimming left V 0 bases short and J 5 bases short, with 15 bases between. From germline, CDR1 is SGHKS and CDR2 YYEKEE (reference sequence). CDR3 nucleotides: TGTGCCAGCAGCTTGGGGTCCGGGGGCAGAGATCAGCCCCAGCATTTT. Residues: CASSLGSGGRDQPQHF.

Turning to this clonotype: Sequence at one end of the junction differs from germline and may be a read error. CDR3: CASSYSGQDTGELFF. DNA for the CDR3: TGTGCCAGCAGTTACTCGGGACAGGACACCGGGGAGCTGTTTTTT. V usage is TRBV10-3 and J usage is TRBJ2-2, with 8 bases that match TRBD1. Germline CDR1 and CDR2: ENHRY and SYGVKD. There are 15 residues in the CDR3.

The V and J genes are TRBV19 and TRBJ1-4; 7 nucleotides line up with TRBD1. CDR1 and CDR2 (germline): LNHDA, SQIVND (reference sequence). This CDR3 is built from 13 residues. J gave up 10 bases and V 5 bases, and 7 bases lay outside the gene matches. The CDR3 nucleotides read TGTGCCAGTAGTCCGGGGACAGCTGGAAAACTGTTTTTT. As protein: CASSPGTAGKLFF.

This clonotype was observed a handful of times. Being one base from a much bigger clone, this may be a read error. The CDR3 carries no conserved terminal phenylalanine or tryptophan, so it likely arises from a read error. The chain carries TRBV7-9 and TRBJ1-1, with D uncertain. The CDR3 totals 13 residues. Per germline, CDR1 SEHNR and CDR2 FQNEAQ (reference sequence). V was clipped by 1 base and J by 9 bases, with 12 bases between them. CDR3 nucleotides: TGTGCCAGCAGCTTAGGGACGGGAGGGAAAGCTTTCCTT. It codes for CASSLGTGGKAFL.

This clonotype was found a few times. The genes are TRBV12-3 or TRBV12-4 and TRBJ1-6; D gene unclear. The V and J ends lost 6 bases and 0 bases respectively, with 12 bases between them. The CDR3 consists of 16 residues. CDR3: CASSSRPSSYNSPLHF. As DNA, the CDR3 is TGTGCCAGCAGCTCGCGACCCAGCTCCTATAATTCACCCCTCCACTTT.

The table lists this clonotype with a few counts. The rearrangement uses TRBV10-3 and TRBJ1-5, with 9 nucleotides matching TRBD1. J lost 3 bases, V lost 10 bases, and 7 bases had no gene match. The CDR3 totals 14 residues. Germline CDR1 reads ENHRY; CDR2 reads SYGVKD. CDR3 amino acids: CASAGTGNNQPQHF. The DNA of the CDR3 is TGTGCCAGTGCCGGGACAGGGAACAATCAGCCCCAGCATTTT.

CDR3 sequence reads: CASGPTGNTEAFF. CDR3 DNA sequence: TGTGCCAGCGGGCCGACGGGGAACACTGAAGCTTTCTTT. V usage is TRBV6-1 and J usage is TRBJ1-1, with unresolved D. V was clipped by 8 bases and J by 1 base, with 11 bases between them. Germline CDR1 is MNHNS and CDR2 is SASEGT. The length of the CDR3 is 13 residues.

Note on this clonotype: Since a much larger clone is just one base distant, this may be a read error. The chain carries TRBV20-1 and TRBJ2-5; D unresolved. From germline, CDR1 is DFQATT and CDR2 SNEGSKA (reference sequence). The CDR3 spans 14 residues. The CDR3 here is CGARGRPHPETQYF. Written as DNA, the CDR3 is TGCGGTGCTAGAGGTCGACCCCACCCAGAGACCCAGTACTTC.

The CDR3, as DNA: TGTGCCAGCAGCTCAGGACTTAGCCCAGATACGCAGTACTTC. Protein: CASSSGLSPDTQYF. This chain connects TRBV7-2 to TRBJ2-7; D is possibly TRBD2 (5 bases). Between the trimmed V and J ends, which lost 4 bases and 9 bases, there was a span of 19 bases. The CDR3 is 14 amino acids. CDR1 and CDR2 (germline): SGHTA, FQGNSA.

As concerns this clonotype: Given a much more abundant clone one base away, this may be a read error. The chain is built from TRBV25-1 and TRBJ1-1; weak D call: TRBD1 (6 bases). Between the trimmed V and J ends, which lost 9 bases and 5 bases, there was a span of 28 bases. Germline loops: CDR1 MGHDK, CDR2 SYGVNS. The length of the CDR3 is 17 residues. The DNA of the CDR3 is TGTGCCAGGGGGCTTGACGACAGGCTGTGTGTTTGTACTGAAGCTTTCTTT. Translating it yields CARGLDDRLCVCTEAFF.

This chain connects TRBV29-1 to TRBJ1-4; the D gene is possibly TRBD1 (5 bases). V lost 0 bases and J lost 12, with 20 bases in between. CDR3 length equals 15 residues. Germline V gives CDR1 SQVTM, CDR2 ANQGSEA. CDR3 region: CSVEEDTFGVAELFF. The CDR3 DNA reads TGCAGCGTTGAAGAGGACACCTTTGGGGTCGCGGAACTGTTTTTT.

J is TRBJ1-1 and V is TRBV5-1; tentative D call: TRBD1 (6 bases). The CDR3 length is 17 residues. Germline assignment: CDR1 SGHRS and CDR2 YFSETQ. Trimming pared 4 bases from V and 3 bases from J, leaving 22 bases between. The CDR3 DNA reads TGCGCCAGCAGCCATTCGGGCTCGGGGGGGCGGCACACTGAAGCTTTCTTT. Amino acids: CASSHSGSGGRHTEAFF.

This clonotype has a count of ten or more. This chain joins TRBV24-1 and TRBJ2-7, with TRBD1 matching 9 bases. CDR1 is KGHDR, CDR2 SFDVKD, per germline. The CDR3 contains 15 residues. V was pared by 3 bases and J by 6 bases, with 8 bases of the junction left unmatched. CDR3 region: CATSDPGQGVGEQYF. CDR3 coding DNA: TGTGCCACCAGTGATCCGGGACAGGGAGTAGGCGAGCAGTACTTC.